This TCR beta chain is drawn from a study of T cells in Graves' hyperthyroidism and ophthalmopathy. At the level of the study: Peripheral blood was acquired at first diagnosis, ahead of any therapy whatsoever. Study results and limitations: The model predicted ophthalmopathy a median about 6.6 months before onset. Ophthalmopathy cases were set apart from stable hyperthyroidism by a 13 V-J model.

The CDR3 covers 14 residues. V was pared by 2 bases and J by 7 bases, with 15 bases between. Per germline, CDR1 MNHNS and CDR2 SASEGT. TCR beta CDR3 sequences were amplified from RNA transcripts. RT-PCR in the first round (using the HTBI primer set) targeted the TCR CDR3. One entry per CDR3 protein, called by TCRdb with MiXCR from the multiplex PCR reads. This table holds around 530,000 distinct CDR3 sequences, approximately 17% found once. For the diagnoses, clinical symptoms, serum thyroxine and TRAb, thyroid ultrasound and orbital computed tomography were used. This clonotype was observed many times. The antigen is undetermined.

Sequencing was done on a sample of blood. This TCR came from a woman younger than 30 with Graves' ophthalmopathy. V is TRBV6-1 and J is TRBJ2-7, with a weak D call TRBD1 (6 bases). In nucleotides, the CDR3 is TGTGCCAGCAGTGAACCAAGGACAGCCTGGGAGCAGTACTTC. This translates into CASSEPRTAWEQYF.